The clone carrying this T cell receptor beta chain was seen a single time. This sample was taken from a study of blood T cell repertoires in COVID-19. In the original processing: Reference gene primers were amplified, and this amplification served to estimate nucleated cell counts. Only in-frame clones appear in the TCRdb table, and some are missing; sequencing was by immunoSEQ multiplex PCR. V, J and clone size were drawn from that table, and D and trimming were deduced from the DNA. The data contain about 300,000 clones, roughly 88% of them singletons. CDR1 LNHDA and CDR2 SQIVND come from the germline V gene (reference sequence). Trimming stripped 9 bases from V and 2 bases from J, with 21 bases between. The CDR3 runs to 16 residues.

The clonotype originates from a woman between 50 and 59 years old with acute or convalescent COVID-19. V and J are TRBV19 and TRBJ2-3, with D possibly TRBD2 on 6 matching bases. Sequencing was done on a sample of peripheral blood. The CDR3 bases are TGTGCCAGCGGAGTCGAAGCGGGTTTTTACACAGATACGCAGTATTTT. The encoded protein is CASGVEAGFYTDTQYF.